This T cell receptor beta chain emerged from a study of T-cell reconstitution after alpha-beta-depleted transplantation in children. The library targeted TCRbeta and was prepared with unique molecular identifiers. Using its own MiXCR run on the PCR reads, TCRdb lists one record per CDR3 protein. The sample contains approximately 70,000 distinct CDR3 sequences, roughly 4.9% of which appear only once. The table lists this clonotype with many counts. Between the trimmed V and J ends, which lost 5 bases and 3 bases, there was a span of 10 bases. Per the germline V gene, CDR1 is LNHDA and CDR2 is SQIVND (reference sequence). The CDR3 covers 13 residues.

The clonotype comes from a boy in the first two years of life who had a stem cell transplant for acute myeloid leukemia, so the T cells may come from the graft donor. The source was PBMCs, mostly from graft donor cells, collected 180 days after TCRalphabeta/CD19-depleted stem cell transplant. V and J are TRBV19 and TRBJ1-1; D gene unclear. The CDR3 region is CASSSQAYTEAFF. CDR3 sequence (DNA): TGTGCCAGTAGTTCGCAGGCTTACACTGAAGCTTTCTTT.